Here is one TCR beta chain with its context. The data belong to a study of T cell responses to AZD1222 COVID-19 vaccine. Measured with immunoSEQ multiplex PCR; TCRdb has only the in-frame clones, and not every one. The profile shows around 140,000 clones, 90% to 95% of them singletons. Germline CDR1 and CDR2: MNHEY and SVGEGT. The CDR3 spans 13 residues. The J segment lost 2 bases and the V segment lost 6 bases, leaving 2 bases of the junction unmatched. The sample consisted of peripheral blood, taken on day 0 of AZD1222 vaccination. The chain is built from TRBV6-2 or TRBV6-3 and TRBJ1-2; 8 bases are shared with TRBD1. The clonotype comes from an adult in good health. DNA of the CDR3: TGTGCCAGCAGCCGACAGGGGAACTATGGCTACACCTTC. This translates into CASSRQGNYGYTF.